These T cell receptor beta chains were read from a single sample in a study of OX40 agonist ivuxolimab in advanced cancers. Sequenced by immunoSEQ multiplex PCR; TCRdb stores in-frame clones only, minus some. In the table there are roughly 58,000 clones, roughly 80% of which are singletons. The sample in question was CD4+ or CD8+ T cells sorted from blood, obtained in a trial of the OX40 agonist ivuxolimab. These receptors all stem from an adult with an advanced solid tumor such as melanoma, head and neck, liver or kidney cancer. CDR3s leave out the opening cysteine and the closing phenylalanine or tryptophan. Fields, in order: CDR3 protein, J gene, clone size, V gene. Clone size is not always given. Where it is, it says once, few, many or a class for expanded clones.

CDR3aa: ASSLLSYGELF
j_gene: TRBJ2-2
abundance: NA
v_gene: TRBV7-2

CDR3aa: ASSLAGTSINEQF
j_gene: TRBJ2-1
abundance: NA
v_gene: TRBV7-2

CDR3aa: ASSLWGGPDTQY
j_gene: TRBJ2-3
abundance: NA
v_gene: TRBV27

CDR3aa: ASSLEGWDTEAF
j_gene: TRBJ1-1
abundance: once
v_gene: TRBV7-3

CDR3aa: ASSQVGRTYEQY
j_gene: TRBJ2-7
abundance: once
v_gene: TRBV4-1

CDR3aa: TSSLPGQGYEQY
j_gene: TRBJ2-7
abundance: NA
v_gene: TRBV1

CDR3aa: ASSMVGLALSSAEQF
j_gene: TRBJ2-1
abundance: NA
v_gene: TRBV19

CDR3aa: ASGGYGYT
j_gene: TRBJ1-2
abundance: NA
v_gene: TRBV19

CDR3aa: ASSPTGSNTGELF
j_gene: TRBJ2-2
abundance: once
v_gene: TRBV11-2

CDR3aa: ASSWTSGGAKSPGELF
j_gene: TRBJ2-2
abundance: NA
v_gene: TRBV7-2

CDR3aa: AIRGSGLYEQY
j_gene: TRBJ2-7
abundance: NA
v_gene: TRBV10-3

CDR3aa: ASNRQGPSDTQY
j_gene: TRBJ2-3
abundance: NA
v_gene: TRBV9

CDR3aa: ASSFGARNTGELF
j_gene: TRBJ2-2
abundance: NA
v_gene: TRBV5-6

CDR3aa: ASSSLAGASSGRFPGANVLT
j_gene: TRBJ2-6
abundance: NA
v_gene: TRBV14

CDR3aa: ASTRDSGDTEAF
j_gene: TRBJ1-1
abundance: NA
v_gene: TRBV13

CDR3aa: ASSVGPRGTDEQY
j_gene: TRBJ2-7
abundance: NA
v_gene: TRBV9

CDR3aa: AGGLRVGEQY
j_gene: TRBJ2-7
abundance: NA
v_gene: TRBV2

CDR3aa: ASSPGANYGYT
j_gene: TRBJ1-2
abundance: NA
v_gene: TRBV6-6

CDR3aa: ASSQDLGDSETQH
j_gene: TRBJ1-5
abundance: NA
v_gene: TRBV4-3

CDR3aa: ASSKGQGNSPLH
j_gene: TRBJ1-6
abundance: NA
v_gene: TRBV6-5

CDR3aa: AWSGAGFTGELF
j_gene: TRBJ2-2
abundance: NA
v_gene: TRBV30

CDR3aa: ASSQTAGPSYEQY
j_gene: TRBJ2-7
abundance: few
v_gene: TRBV5-1

CDR3aa: ASMTSGGPYEQY
j_gene: TRBJ2-7
abundance: NA
v_gene: TRBV6-6

CDR3aa: ASSLDRDYGYT
j_gene: TRBJ1-2
abundance: NA
v_gene: TRBV4-1

CDR3aa: ASSLWAGMETQY
j_gene: TRBJ2-5
abundance: once
v_gene: TRBV27

CDR3aa: ASRKRGNTGELF
j_gene: TRBJ2-2
abundance: few
v_gene: TRBV7-6

CDR3aa: ASSLPSGGHNEQF
j_gene: TRBJ2-1
abundance: NA
v_gene: TRBV5-4

CDR3aa: ASSTSGRPTDTQY
j_gene: TRBJ2-3
abundance: once
v_gene: TRBV19

CDR3aa: ASSSRDSGETQY
j_gene: TRBJ2-5
abundance: NA
v_gene: TRBV5-1

CDR3aa: ASSQDAVRTQY
j_gene: TRBJ2-5
abundance: once
v_gene: TRBV4-1

CDR3aa: ASSQGGGQLPEAF
j_gene: TRBJ1-1
abundance: NA
v_gene: TRBV4-1

CDR3aa: ASSRNPGAGGTEAF
j_gene: TRBJ1-1
abundance: NA
v_gene: TRBV11-1

CDR3aa: AWTGTGELF
j_gene: TRBJ2-2
abundance: NA
v_gene: TRBV30

CDR3aa: ASSYSAGGSGELF
j_gene: TRBJ2-2
abundance: NA
v_gene: TRBV7-2

CDR3aa: ASSNNVEQF
j_gene: TRBJ2-1
abundance: NA
v_gene: TRBV11-1

CDR3aa: ASSESYYGYT
j_gene: TRBJ1-2
abundance: NA
v_gene: TRBV25-1

CDR3aa: ASSPRTGKRYTEAF
j_gene: TRBJ1-1
abundance: NA
v_gene: TRBV7-8

CDR3aa: ASSKSPAEINGELF
j_gene: TRBJ2-2
abundance: NA
v_gene: TRBV21-1

CDR3aa: ASTQGVGELF
j_gene: TRBJ2-2
abundance: NA
v_gene: TRBV6-1

CDR3aa: ASSTSALLQETQY
j_gene: TRBJ2-5
abundance: NA
v_gene: TRBV11-2

CDR3aa: ASSHPQGRGLAGGSYEQY
j_gene: TRBJ2-7
abundance: once
v_gene: TRBV11-3

CDR3aa: ASSYTAGAEQY
j_gene: TRBJ2-7
abundance: NA
v_gene: TRBV6-5

CDR3aa: ASGDGSTDTQY
j_gene: TRBJ2-3
abundance: NA
v_gene: TRBV5-8

CDR3aa: ASSWTGGYGYT
j_gene: TRBJ1-2
abundance: few
v_gene: TRBV5-4

CDR3aa: ASSLPRTNTQY
j_gene: TRBJ2-3
abundance: NA
v_gene: TRBV11-3

CDR3aa: ASSLPGQGPYEQY
j_gene: TRBJ2-7
abundance: NA
v_gene: TRBV14

CDR3aa: AWRGQGASYEQY
j_gene: TRBJ2-7
abundance: NA
v_gene: TRBV30

CDR3aa: ASRETEAGELF
j_gene: TRBJ2-2
abundance: NA
v_gene: TRBV10-1

CDR3aa: ASSILGTRNEQF
j_gene: TRBJ2-1
abundance: NA
v_gene: TRBV2

CDR3aa: ASSQDMNQPQH
j_gene: TRBJ1-5
abundance: NA
v_gene: TRBV4-3

CDR3aa: ASSGGITEAF
j_gene: TRBJ1-1
abundance: NA
v_gene: TRBV5-1

CDR3aa: ASSLDQYYEQY
j_gene: TRBJ2-7
abundance: NA
v_gene: TRBV7-2

CDR3aa: ASSTGSSYEQY
j_gene: TRBJ2-7
abundance: once
v_gene: TRBV19